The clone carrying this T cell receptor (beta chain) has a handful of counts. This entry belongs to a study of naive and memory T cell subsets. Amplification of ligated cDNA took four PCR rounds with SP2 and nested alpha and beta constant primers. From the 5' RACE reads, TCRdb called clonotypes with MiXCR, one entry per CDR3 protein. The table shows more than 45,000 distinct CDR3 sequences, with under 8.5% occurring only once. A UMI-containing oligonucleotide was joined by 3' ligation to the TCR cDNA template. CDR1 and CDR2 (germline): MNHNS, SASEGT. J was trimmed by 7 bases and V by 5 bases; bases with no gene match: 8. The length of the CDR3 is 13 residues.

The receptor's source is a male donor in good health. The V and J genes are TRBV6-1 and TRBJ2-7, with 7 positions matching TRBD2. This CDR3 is CASSTGGLLEQYF. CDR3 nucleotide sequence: TGTGCCAGCAGTACGGGAGGTCTCCTGGAGCAGTACTTC.